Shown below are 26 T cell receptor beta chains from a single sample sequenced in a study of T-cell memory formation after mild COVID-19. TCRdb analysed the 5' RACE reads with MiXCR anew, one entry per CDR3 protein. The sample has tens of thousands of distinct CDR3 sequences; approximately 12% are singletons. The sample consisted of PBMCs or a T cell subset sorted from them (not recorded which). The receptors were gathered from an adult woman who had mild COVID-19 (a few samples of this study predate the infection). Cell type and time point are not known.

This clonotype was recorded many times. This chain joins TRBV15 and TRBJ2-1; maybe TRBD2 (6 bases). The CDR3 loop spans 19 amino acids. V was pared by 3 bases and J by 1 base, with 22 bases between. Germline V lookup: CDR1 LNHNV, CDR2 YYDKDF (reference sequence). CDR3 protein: CATSRRPPQGLTSYNEQFF. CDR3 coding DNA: TGTGCCACCAGCAGGCGCCCGCCCCAGGGACTGACATCCTACAATGAGCAGTTCTTC.

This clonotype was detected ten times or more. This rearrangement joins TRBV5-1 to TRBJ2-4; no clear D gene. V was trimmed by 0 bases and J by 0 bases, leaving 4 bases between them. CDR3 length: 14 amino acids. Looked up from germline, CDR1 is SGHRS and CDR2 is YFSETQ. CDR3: CASSLALAKNIQYF. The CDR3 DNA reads TGCGCCAGCAGCTTGGCCTTAGCCAAAAACATTCAGTACTTC.

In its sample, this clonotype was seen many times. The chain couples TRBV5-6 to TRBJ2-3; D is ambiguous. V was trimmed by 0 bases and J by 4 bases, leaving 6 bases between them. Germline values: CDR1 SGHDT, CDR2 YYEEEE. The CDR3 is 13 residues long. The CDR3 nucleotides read TGTGCCAGCAGCTTGGCTAATCCAGATACGCAGTATTTT. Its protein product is CASSLANPDTQYF.

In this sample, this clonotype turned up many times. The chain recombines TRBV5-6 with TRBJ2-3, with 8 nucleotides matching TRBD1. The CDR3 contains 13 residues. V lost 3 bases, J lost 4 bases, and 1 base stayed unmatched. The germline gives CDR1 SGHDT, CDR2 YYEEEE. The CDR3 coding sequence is TGTGCCAGCAGCTCGGACAGGGCAGATACGCAGTATTTT. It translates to CASSSDRADTQYF.

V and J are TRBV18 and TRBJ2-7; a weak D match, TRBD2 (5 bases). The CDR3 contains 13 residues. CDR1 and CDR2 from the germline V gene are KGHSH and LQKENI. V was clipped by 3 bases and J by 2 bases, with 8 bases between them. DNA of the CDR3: TGTGCCAGCTCACCGAGCGGTGCCTACGAGCAGTACTTC. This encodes CASSPSGAYEQYF.

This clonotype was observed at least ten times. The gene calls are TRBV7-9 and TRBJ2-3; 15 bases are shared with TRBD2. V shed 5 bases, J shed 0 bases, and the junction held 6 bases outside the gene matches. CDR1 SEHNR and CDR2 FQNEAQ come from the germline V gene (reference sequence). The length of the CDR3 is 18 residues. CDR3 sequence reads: CASSQPGLAGGSTDTQYF. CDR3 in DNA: TGTGCCAGCAGCCAGCCGGGACTAGCGGGAGGAAGCACAGATACGCAGTATTTT.

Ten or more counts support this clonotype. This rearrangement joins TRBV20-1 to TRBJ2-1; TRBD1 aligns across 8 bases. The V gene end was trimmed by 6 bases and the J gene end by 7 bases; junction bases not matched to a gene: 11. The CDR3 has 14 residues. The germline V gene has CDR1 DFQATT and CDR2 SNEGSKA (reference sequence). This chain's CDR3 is CSASAGGLDNEQFF. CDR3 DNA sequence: TGCAGTGCCAGCGCAGGGGGCTTGGATAATGAGCAGTTCTTC.

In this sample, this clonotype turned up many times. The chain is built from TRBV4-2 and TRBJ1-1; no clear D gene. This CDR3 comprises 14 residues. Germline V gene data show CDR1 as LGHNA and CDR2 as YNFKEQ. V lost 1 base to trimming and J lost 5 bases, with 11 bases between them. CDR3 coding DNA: TGTGCCAGCAGCCAAGTTGGGCAGTCAACTGAAGCTTTCTTT. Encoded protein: CASSQVGQSTEAFF.

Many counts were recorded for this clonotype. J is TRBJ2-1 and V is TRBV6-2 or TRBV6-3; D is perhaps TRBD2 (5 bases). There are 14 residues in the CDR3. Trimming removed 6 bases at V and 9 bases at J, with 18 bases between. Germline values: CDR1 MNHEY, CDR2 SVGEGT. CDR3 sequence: CASRWTPSVGEQFF. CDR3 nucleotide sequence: TGTGCCAGCAGATGGACTCCCTCGGTGGGTGAGCAGTTCTTC.

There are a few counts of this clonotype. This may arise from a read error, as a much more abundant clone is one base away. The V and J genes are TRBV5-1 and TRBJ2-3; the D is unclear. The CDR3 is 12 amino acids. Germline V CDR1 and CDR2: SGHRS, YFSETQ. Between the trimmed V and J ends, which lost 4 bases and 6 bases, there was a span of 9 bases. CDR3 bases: TGCGCCAGCAGCCATTACCGGGATACGCAGTATTTT. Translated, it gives CASSHYRDTQYF.

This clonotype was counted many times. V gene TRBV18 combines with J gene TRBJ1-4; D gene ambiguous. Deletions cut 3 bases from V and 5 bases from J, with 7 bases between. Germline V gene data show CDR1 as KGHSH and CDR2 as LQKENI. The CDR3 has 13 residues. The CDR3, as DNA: TGTGCCAGCTCACCGACGCTCAATGAAAAACTGTTTTTT. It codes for CASSPTLNEKLFF.

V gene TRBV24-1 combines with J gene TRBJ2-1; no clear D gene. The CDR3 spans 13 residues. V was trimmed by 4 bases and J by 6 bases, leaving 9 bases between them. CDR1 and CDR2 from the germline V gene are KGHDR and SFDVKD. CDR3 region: CATSDPDINEQFF. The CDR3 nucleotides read TGTGCCACCAGTGACCCCGACATCAATGAGCAGTTCTTC.

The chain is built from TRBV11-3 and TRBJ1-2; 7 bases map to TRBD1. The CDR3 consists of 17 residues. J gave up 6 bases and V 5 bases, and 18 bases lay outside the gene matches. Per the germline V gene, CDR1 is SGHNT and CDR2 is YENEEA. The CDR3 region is CASSPYAPRQGMDGYTF. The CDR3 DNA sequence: TGTGCCAGCAGCCCCTATGCCCCCAGACAGGGTATGGATGGCTACACCTTC.

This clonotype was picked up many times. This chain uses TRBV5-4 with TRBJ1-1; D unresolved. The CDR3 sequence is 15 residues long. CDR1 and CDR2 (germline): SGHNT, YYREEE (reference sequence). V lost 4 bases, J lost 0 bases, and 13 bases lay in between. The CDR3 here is CASSNPGFMNTEAFF. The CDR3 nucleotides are TGTGCCAGCAGCAATCCAGGATTCATGAACACTGAAGCTTTCTTT.

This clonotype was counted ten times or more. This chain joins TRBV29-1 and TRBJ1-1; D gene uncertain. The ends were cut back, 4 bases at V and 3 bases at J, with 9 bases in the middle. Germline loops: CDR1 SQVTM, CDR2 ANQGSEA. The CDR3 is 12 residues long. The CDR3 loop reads CSVVSWDTEAFF. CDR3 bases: TGCAGCGTTGTAAGTTGGGACACTGAAGCTTTCTTT.

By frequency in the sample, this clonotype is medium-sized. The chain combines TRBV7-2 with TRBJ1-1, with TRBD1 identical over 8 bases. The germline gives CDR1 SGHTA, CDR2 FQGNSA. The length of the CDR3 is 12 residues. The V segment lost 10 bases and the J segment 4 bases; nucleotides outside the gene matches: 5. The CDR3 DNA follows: TGTGCCACCGGAGACAGGGGCACTGAAGCTTTCTTT. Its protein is CATGDRGTEAFF.

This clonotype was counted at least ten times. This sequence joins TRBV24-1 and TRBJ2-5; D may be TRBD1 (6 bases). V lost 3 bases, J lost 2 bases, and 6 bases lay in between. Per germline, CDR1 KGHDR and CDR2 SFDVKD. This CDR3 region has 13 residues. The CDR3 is CATSDGQQETQYF. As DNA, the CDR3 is TGTGCCACCAGTGATGGACAGCAAGAGACCCAGTACTTC.

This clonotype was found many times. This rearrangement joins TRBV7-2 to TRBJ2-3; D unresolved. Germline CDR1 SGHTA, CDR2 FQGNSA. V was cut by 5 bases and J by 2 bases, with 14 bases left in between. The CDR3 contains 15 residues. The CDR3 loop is CASSADGLTTDTQYF. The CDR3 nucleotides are TGTGCCAGCAGCGCCGACGGCCTAACCACAGATACGCAGTATTTT.

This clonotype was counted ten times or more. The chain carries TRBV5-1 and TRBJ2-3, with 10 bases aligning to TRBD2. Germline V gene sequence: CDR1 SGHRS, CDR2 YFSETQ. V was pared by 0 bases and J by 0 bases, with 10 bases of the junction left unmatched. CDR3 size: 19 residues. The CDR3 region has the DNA TGCGCCAGCAGCTTGGATGCTAGCGGGAGACCCTCTAGCACAGATACGCAGTATTTT. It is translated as CASSLDASGRPSSTDTQYF.

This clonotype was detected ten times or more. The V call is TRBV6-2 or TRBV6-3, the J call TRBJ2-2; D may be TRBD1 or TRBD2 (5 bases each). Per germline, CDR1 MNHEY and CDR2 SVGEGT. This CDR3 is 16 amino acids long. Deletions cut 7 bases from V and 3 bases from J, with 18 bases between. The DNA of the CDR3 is TGTGCCAGCACCTTAGCCGGGGCAGACTACACCGGGGAGCTGTTTTTT. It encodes CASTLAGADYTGELFF.

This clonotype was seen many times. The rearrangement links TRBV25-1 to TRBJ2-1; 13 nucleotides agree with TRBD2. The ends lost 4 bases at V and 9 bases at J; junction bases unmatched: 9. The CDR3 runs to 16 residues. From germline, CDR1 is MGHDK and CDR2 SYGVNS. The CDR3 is CASSGTGLAGYGEQFF. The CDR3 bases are TGTGCCAGCAGTGGGACGGGACTAGCGGGGTATGGTGAGCAGTTCTTC.

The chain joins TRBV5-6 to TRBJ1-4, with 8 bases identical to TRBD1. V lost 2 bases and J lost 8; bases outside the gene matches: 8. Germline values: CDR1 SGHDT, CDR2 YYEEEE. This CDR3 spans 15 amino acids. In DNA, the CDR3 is TGTGCCAGCAGCTTCGGACAGGGCGAGGGAGAAAAACTGTTTTTT. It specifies CASSFGQGEGEKLFF.

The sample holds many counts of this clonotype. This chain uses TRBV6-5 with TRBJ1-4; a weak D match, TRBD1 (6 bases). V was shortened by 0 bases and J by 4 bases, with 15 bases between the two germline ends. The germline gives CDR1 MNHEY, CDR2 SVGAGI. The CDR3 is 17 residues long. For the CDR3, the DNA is TGTGCCAGCAGTTACTCGTTTAGGGGGGGAGGTAATGAAAAACTGTTTTTT. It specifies CASSYSFRGGGNEKLFF.

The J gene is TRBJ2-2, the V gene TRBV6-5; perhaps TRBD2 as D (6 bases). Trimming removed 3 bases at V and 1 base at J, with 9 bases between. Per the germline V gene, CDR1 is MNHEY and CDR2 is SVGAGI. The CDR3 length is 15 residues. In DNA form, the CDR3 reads TGTGCCAGCAGTTATGGCGGGGAGAACACCGGGGAGCTGTTTTTT. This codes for CASSYGGENTGELFF.

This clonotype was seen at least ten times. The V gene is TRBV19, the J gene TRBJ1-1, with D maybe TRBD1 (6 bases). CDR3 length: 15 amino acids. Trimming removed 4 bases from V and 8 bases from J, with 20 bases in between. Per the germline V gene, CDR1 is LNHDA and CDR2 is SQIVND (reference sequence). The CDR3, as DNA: TGTGCCAGTAGTAAGGAAAATCGGGGGGGCCCAGAAGCTTTCTTT. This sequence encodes CASSKENRGGPEAFF. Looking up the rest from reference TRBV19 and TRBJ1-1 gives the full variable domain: DGGITQSPKYLFRKEGQNVTLSCEQNLNHDAMYWYRQDPGQGLRLIYYSQIVNDFQKGDIAEGYSVSREKKESFPLTVTSAQKNPTAFYLCASSKENRGGPEAFFGQGTRLTVV.

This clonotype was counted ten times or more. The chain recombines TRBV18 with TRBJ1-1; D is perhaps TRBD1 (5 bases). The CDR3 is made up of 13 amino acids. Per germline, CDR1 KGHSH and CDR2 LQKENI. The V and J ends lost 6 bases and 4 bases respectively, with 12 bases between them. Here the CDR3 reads CASSPGGTTEAFF. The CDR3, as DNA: TGTGCCAGCTCCCCGGGAGGGACCACTGAAGCTTTCTTT.